This is a list of T cell receptor beta chains from one sample in a study of coeliac disease. This table comes from immunoSEQ multiplex PCR, and its TCRdb copy is limited to in-frame clones, with some not included. The sample consists of 4,000 to 5,000 clones, 62% of them appearing once. Sequenced sample: lamina propria lymphocytes from the gut. Source of these receptors: an older woman with celiac disease. CDR3s leave out the opening cysteine and the closing phenylalanine or tryptophan.

>TRBV4-3|TRBJ2-5
ASSDTGVIQY
>TRBV7-2|TRBJ1-5
ASSLLFAPNQPQH
>TRBV6-5|TRBJ1-4
ASSYSDSEKLF
>TRBV7-2|TRBJ2-1
ASSSDRVNEQF
>TRBV19|TRBJ1-1
ASSPSHVMNTEAF
>TRBV30|TRBJ1-1
AWRGRGRGLEAF
>TRBV4-2|TRBJ2-3
ASSQGTSGGTDTQY
>TRBV9|TRBJ2-3
ASSVVGQRRDTQY
>TRBV5-1|TRBJ1-2
ASSDENGQGNYGYT
>TRBV7-6|TRBJ2-7
ASSLAGGPYEQY
>TRBV5-6|TRBJ2-1
ASSLDRGLNEQF
>TRBV7-3|TRBJ2-1
ASSDGTGEGEQF
>TRBV30|TRBJ1-1
AWSVGGYDTEAF